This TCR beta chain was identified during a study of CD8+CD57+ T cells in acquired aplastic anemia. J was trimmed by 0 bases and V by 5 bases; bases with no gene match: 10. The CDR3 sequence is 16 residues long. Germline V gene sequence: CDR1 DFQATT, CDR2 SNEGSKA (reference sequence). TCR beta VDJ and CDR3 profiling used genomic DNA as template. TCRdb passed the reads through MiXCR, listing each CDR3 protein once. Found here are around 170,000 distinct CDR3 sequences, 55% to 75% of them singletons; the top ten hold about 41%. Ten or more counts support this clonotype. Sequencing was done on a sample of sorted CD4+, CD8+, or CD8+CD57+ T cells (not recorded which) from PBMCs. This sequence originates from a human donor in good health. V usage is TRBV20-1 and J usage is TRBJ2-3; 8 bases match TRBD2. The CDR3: CSAFTASGPSTDTQYF. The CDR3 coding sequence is TGCAGTGCTTTCACCGCTAGCGGGCCTAGCACAGATACGCAGTATTTT.